Listed here are 24 T cell receptor beta chains from one sample, sequenced in a study of cytomegalovirus exposure and HLA in healthy donors. The PCR had 60 Vbeta and 13 Jbeta primers. Some clones are missing from TCRdb's copy, which holds only in-frame ones; the method was immunoSEQ multiplex PCR. The table lists 45,000 to 60,000 clones, with about 17% in the top ten. The sequenced sample was PBMCs. These TCRs come from a male donor in good health and CMV-seronegative.

This chain joins TRBV4-1 and TRBJ2-7; the match to TRBD2 covers 8 bases. The length of the CDR3 is 18 residues. Per germline, CDR1 MGHRA and CDR2 YSYEKL. V trimming: 0 bases; J trimming: 2 bases; junction bases outside the gene matches: 12. CDR3 loop: CASSQDQVITGGTYEQYF. In DNA, the CDR3 is TGCGCCAGCAGCCAAGATCAGGTGATTACGGGGGGGACCTACGAGCAGTACTTC.

The rearrangement uses TRBV7-2 and TRBJ1-6, with D perhaps matching TRBD1 (5 bases). V lost 1 base to trimming and J lost 10 bases, with 17 bases between them. The CDR3 contains 16 residues. Germline V gene sequence: CDR1 SGHTA, CDR2 FQGNSA. The CDR3 coding sequence is TGTGCCAGCAGCTTAGTGGGAGGGGTGAGTCAGTCACCCCTCCACTTT. Translating it yields CASSLVGGVSQSPLHF.

The CDR3 sequence: CASSLAGGLSTEAFF. The CDR3, as DNA: TGCGCCAGCAGCTTGGCAGGCGGGTTAAGCACCGAAGCTTTCTTT. The gene calls are TRBV5-1 and TRBJ1-1, with D unresolved. The V gene lost 0 bases and the J gene lost 8 bases, with 17 bases spanning the gap. Germline-derived CDR1 and CDR2 are SGHRS and YFSETQ. CDR3 length equals 15 residues. The full variable domain, with the rest looked up from reference TRBV5-1 and TRBJ1-1, is KAGVTQTPRYLIKTRGQQVTLSCSPISGHRSVSWYQQTPGQGLQFLFEYFSETQRNKGNFPGRFSGRQFSNSRSEMNVSTLELGDSALYLCASSLAGGLSTEAFFGQGTRLTVV.

This chain connects TRBV6-6 to TRBJ1-2; TRBD1 is a possible D gene (6 bases). Trimming removed 6 bases at V and 9 bases at J, with 20 bases between. CDR3 size: 14 residues. Germline assignment: CDR1 MNHNY and CDR2 SVGAGI (reference sequence). CDR3 DNA sequence: TGTGCCAGCAGATGGGATCAGGGGAGATCGAGCTACACCTTC. Amino acid sequence: CASRWDQGRSSYTF.

The gene calls are TRBV18 and TRBJ2-7, with D possibly TRBD1 on 6 matching bases. Germline CDR1 is KGHSH and CDR2 is LQKENI. The V gene lost 6 bases and the J gene lost 0 bases, with 15 bases spanning the gap. This CDR3 region has 15 residues. The CDR3 bases are TGTGCCAGCTCGTCCAGGGGATTTAGCTCCTACGAGCAGTACTTC. Translating gives CASSSRGFSSYEQYF.

The chain is built from TRBV7-6 and TRBJ2-3; D gene ambiguous. CDR1 and CDR2 from the germline V gene are SGHVS and FNYEAQ. V was trimmed by 2 bases and J by 2 bases, leaving 5 bases between them. The CDR3 runs to 13 residues. CDR3 sequence reads: CASSLQFTDTQYF. CDR3 DNA: TGTGCCAGCAGCTTACAGTTCACAGATACGCAGTATTTT.

The chain is built from TRBV30 and TRBJ1-1; D call uncertain. The CDR3 has 13 residues. Germline assignment: CDR1 GTSNPN and CDR2 SVGIG (reference sequence). The germline V and J ends were trimmed by 1 base and 7 bases, with 13 bases remaining between them. CDR3 sequence: CAWSDQGNYEAFF. For the CDR3, the DNA is TGTGCCTGGAGTGACCAAGGAAACTATGAAGCTTTCTTT.

The chain recombines TRBV6-6 with TRBJ1-3; no clear D gene. Per germline, CDR1 MNHNY and CDR2 SVGAGI (reference sequence). Trimming took 2 bases from V and 2 from J, leaving 10 bases between them. The CDR3 runs 15 residues. CDR3 nucleotides: TGTGCCAGCAGTTACGCTGGGAGGGCTGGAAACACCATATATTTT. Amino acid sequence: CASSYAGRAGNTIYF.

The V gene is TRBV7-9, the J gene TRBJ2-2; D is unclear. Trimming cost V 3 bases and J 1 base, with 6 bases left between them. The germline CDR1 and CDR2 sequences are SEHNR and FQNEAQ (reference sequence). The length of the CDR3 is 14 residues. Written as DNA, the CDR3 is TGTGCCAGCAGCTTGATACAGAACACCGGGGAGCTGTTTTTT. Amino acid sequence: CASSLIQNTGELFF. Using reference TRBV7-9 and TRBJ2-2 for the parts outside the CDR3, the full variable domain is DTGVSQNPRHKITKRGQNVTFRCDPISEHNRLYWYRQTLGQGPEFLTYFQNEAQLEKSRLLSDRFSAERPKGSFSTLEIQRTEQGDSAMYLCASSLIQNTGELFFGEGSRLTVL.

Of note for this clone: At one of its ends the junction is not consistent with the germline gene, which may arise from a read error. The chain joins TRBV7-7 to TRBJ2-2; TRBD1 might be the D (5 bases). This CDR3 has 14 residues. The germline gives CDR1 SSHAT, CDR2 FNYEAQ (reference sequence). CDR3 sequence reads: CASSLSVQGGELFF. The CDR3 nucleotides are TGTGCTAGCAGCTTAAGTGTGCAGGGCGGGGAGCTGTTTTTT.

CDR3 bases: TGTGCCTGGAGTTTGGGACACACTGTCGGGGCCTATGGCTACACCTTC. This encodes CAWSLGHTVGAYGYTF. The chain links TRBV30 to TRBJ1-2; D is perhaps TRBD1 (6 bases). Trimming removed 2 bases at V and 4 bases at J, with 20 bases between. CDR1 is GTSNPN and CDR2 is SVGIG in the germline V gene (reference sequence). The CDR3 is 16 residues long.

The rearrangement joins TRBV18 to TRBJ1-4; D not certain. V lost 2 bases and J lost 0, with 7 bases in between. CDR3 length equals 15 residues. Germline CDR1 and CDR2: KGHSH and LQKENI. CDR3 region: CASSPTVTTNEKLFF. In nucleotides, the CDR3 is TGTGCCAGCTCACCAACAGTTACAACTAATGAAAAACTGTTTTTT.

The chain couples TRBV5-1 to TRBJ2-1; 9 nucleotides match TRBD2. The germline CDR1 and CDR2 sequences are SGHRS and YFSETQ. Trimming cost V 0 bases and J 8 bases; bases outside gene matches: 12. The CDR3 totals 17 residues. CDR3 in amino acids: CASSLGARGGGAHEQFF. CDR3 DNA sequence: TGCGCCAGCAGCTTGGGGGCCCGGGGCGGGGGGGCCCATGAGCAGTTCTTC. Complete variable domain (other parts from reference TRBV5-1 and TRBJ2-1): KAGVTQTPRYLIKTRGQQVTLSCSPISGHRSVSWYQQTPGQGLQFLFEYFSETQRNKGNFPGRFSGRQFSNSRSEMNVSTLELGDSALYLCASSLGARGGGAHEQFFGPGTRLTVL.

The chain recombines TRBV19 with TRBJ1-1; D unclear. V was cut by 3 bases and J by 4 bases, with 15 bases left in between. CDR1 LNHDA and CDR2 SQIVND come from the germline V gene (reference sequence). The CDR3 is 15 residues long. In nucleotides, the CDR3 is TGTGCCAGTAGTATCCTGGGGAGGTGGGGCACTGAAGCTTTCTTT. This encodes CASSILGRWGTEAFF. The whole variable domain, filled in from reference TRBV19 and TRBJ1-1, reads DGGITQSPKYLFRKEGQNVTLSCEQNLNHDAMYWYRQDPGQGLRLIYYSQIVNDFQKGDIAEGYSVSREKKESFPLTVTSAQKNPTAFYLCASSILGRWGTEAFFGQGTRLTVV.

Remarks on this clone: One end of the junction does not line up with germline, which may come from a read error. V and J are TRBV6-1 and TRBJ2-3; D is unresolved. This CDR3 has 15 residues. Germline CDR1 is MNHNS and CDR2 is SASEGT. CDR3 bases: TGTGCCAGCAGTGAAATGGTCCGGAGCACAAATACGCAGTATTTT. Protein sequence: CASSEMVRSTNTQYF.

The chain couples TRBV19 to TRBJ2-7, with D possibly TRBD2 on 6 matching bases. The germline CDR1 and CDR2 sequences are LNHDA and SQIVND (reference sequence). This CDR3 comprises 16 residues. V lost 0 bases to trimming and J lost 0 bases, with 12 bases between them. Here the CDR3 DNA reads TGTGCCAGTAGTATAGATCCACTAGCTAGCTCCTACGAGCAGTACTTC. Protein sequence: CASSIDPLASSYEQYF.

The CDR3, as DNA: TGTGCCTGGAACAGACTAGCGGGGTTCACCGGGGAGCTGTTTTTT. Protein: CAWNRLAGFTGELFF. This rearrangement joins TRBV30 to TRBJ2-2, with 11 bases matching TRBD2. Germline V gene data show CDR1 as GTSNPN and CDR2 as SVGIG (reference sequence). This CDR3 comprises 15 residues. J gave up 4 bases and V 4 bases, and 5 bases lay outside the gene matches.

The J gene is TRBJ2-7, the V gene TRBV6-4, with D perhaps TRBD1 (6 bases). V dropped 10 bases and J dropped 2 bases, with 12 bases sitting between them. Germline CDR1 and CDR2: MRHNA and SNTAGT. The CDR3 is 12 residues long. The chain's CDR3 is CATVQGTYEQYF. In DNA form, the CDR3 reads TGTGCCACCGTACAGGGAACCTACGAGCAGTACTTC.

The chain employs TRBV9 and TRBJ1-2; 9 bases map to TRBD1. The germline V gene has CDR1 SGDLS and CDR2 YYNGEE. The CDR3 loop spans 16 amino acids. With V trimmed by 4 bases and J by 8 bases, 15 bases remained unmatched. CDR3 sequence (DNA): TGTGCCAGCAGCCTCGAGGGACAGGGAGAATCCGACGGCTACACCTTC. Amino acid sequence: CASSLEGQGESDGYTF.

The chain recombines TRBV9 with TRBJ1-2; D call uncertain. This CDR3 region has 12 residues. The germline gives CDR1 SGDLS, CDR2 YYNGEE. Deletions cut 3 bases from V and 4 bases from J, with 7 bases between. The CDR3 loop is CASSAGVYGYTF. The CDR3 nucleotides read TGTGCCAGCAGCGCGGGTGTCTATGGCTACACCTTC.

The chain links TRBV6-5 to TRBJ2-5; TRBD1 agrees at 10 bases. The germline V gene encodes CDR1 MNHEY and CDR2 SVGAGI. The CDR3 totals 14 residues. J gave up 5 bases and V 6 bases, and 6 bases lay outside the gene matches. CDR3 residues: CASRTDRGMETQYF. The CDR3 DNA sequence: TGTGCCAGCAGGACGGACAGGGGGATGGAGACCCAGTACTTC.

V and J are TRBV6-1 and TRBJ2-3; D is possibly TRBD2 (5 bases). This CDR3 is 15 amino acids long. The germline gives CDR1 MNHNS, CDR2 SASEGT. V was clipped by 11 bases and J by 2 bases, with 20 bases between them. CDR3 DNA sequence: TGTGCCGCGTTATCCCCAGCGGAGATCACAGATACGCAGTATTTT. Translated: CAALSPAEITDTQYF.

A remark on this clone: One junction end does not reproduce the germline sequence, and a read error may be involved. The CDR3 loop reads CASSKESTGSGGRTDTQYF. In nucleotides, the CDR3 is TGCGCCAGCAGCAAAGAATCTACTGGTAGCGGGGGTCGGACAGATACGCAGTATTTT. This sequence joins TRBV4-1 and TRBJ2-3; 9 bases align to TRBD2. Germline V lookup: CDR1 MGHRA, CDR2 YSYEKL. The CDR3 totals 19 residues.

The chain uses TRBV7-2 and TRBJ2-5, with D possibly TRBD2 on 6 matching bases. Trimming took off 0 bases at V and 4 bases at J, with 9 bases between the two ends. The germline V gene has CDR1 SGHTA and CDR2 FQGNSA. The length of the CDR3 is 14 residues. CDR3: CASSLAGEAETQYF. The CDR3 DNA is TGTGCCAGCAGCTTAGCAGGGGAGGCAGAGACCCAGTACTTC.